This T cell receptor (beta chain) was sequenced for a study of blood T cells in healthy people across ages. Germline CDR1 DFQATT, CDR2 SNEGSKA (reference sequence). Deletions cut 5 bases from V and 6 bases from J, with 13 bases between. CDR3 size: 12 residues. Peripheral blood was drawn, about 9.7 milliliters per donor. Total RNA, at least 6 micrograms per sample, came from PBMCs. Study results and limitations: Diversity of TCR beta per million T cells declined in a roughly linear way with age.

Note on this clonotype: What it recognizes is unknown.

For the second PCR, which ran for roughly 6 to 12 cycles, a sample-barcoded 5' primer and a J-beta primer mix were used. Per sample, CDR3-containing paired-end reads numbered at least 2.5 million. Via MiXCR, TCRdb re-called the 5' RACE reads, giving one row per CDR3 protein. The sample holds around 800,000 distinct CDR3 sequences, more than 40% seen once. The material sequenced was blood. This clonotype originated in a man in his sixties in good health. The gene calls are TRBV20-1 and TRBJ1-1; possible D gene TRBD1, 6 bases. CDR3 nucleotides: TGCAGTGCTCGAGGGGGGGCCGCTGAAGCTTTCTTT. Its protein is CSARGGAAEAFF.